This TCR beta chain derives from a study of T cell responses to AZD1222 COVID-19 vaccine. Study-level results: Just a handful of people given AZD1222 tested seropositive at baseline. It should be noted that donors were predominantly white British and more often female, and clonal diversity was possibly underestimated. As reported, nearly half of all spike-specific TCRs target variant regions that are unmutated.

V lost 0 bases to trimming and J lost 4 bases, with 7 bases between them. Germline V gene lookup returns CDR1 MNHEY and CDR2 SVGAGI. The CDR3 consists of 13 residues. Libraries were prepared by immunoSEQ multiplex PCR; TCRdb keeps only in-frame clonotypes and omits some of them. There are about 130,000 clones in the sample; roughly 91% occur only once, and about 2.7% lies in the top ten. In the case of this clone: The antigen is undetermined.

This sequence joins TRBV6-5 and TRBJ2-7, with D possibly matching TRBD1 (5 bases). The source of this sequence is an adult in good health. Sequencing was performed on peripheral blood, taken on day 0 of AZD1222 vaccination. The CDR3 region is CASSYSTAYEQYF. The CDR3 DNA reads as TGTGCCAGCAGTTACTCGACAGCTTACGAGCAGTACTTC.